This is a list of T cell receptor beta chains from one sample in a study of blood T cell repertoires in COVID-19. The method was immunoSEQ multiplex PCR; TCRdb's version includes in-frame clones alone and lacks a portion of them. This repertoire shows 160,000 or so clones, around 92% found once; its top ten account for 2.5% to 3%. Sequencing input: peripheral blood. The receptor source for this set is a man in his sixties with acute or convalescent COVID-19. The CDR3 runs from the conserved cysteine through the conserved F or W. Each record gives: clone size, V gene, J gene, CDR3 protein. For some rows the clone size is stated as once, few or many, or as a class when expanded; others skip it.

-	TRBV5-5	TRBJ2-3	CASSLQTSGGAGQTPQYF
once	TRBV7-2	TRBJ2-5	CASSSFGETQYF
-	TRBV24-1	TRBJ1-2	CATSERGLDYWGYTF
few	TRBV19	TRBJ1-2	CASSTGQNYGYTF
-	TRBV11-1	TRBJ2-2	CASSRDRPTGELFF
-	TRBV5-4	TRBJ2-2	CASSLVRGVFTGELFF
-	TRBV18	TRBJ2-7	CASSYRDSYEQYF
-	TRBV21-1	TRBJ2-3	CARSRGAGGPTQYF
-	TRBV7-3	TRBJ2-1	CASSAGQGLSYNEQFF
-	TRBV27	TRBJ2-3	CASSFRSDTQYF
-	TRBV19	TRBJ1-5	CASRPSDRGYNQPQHF
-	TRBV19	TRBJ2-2	CASRTGRAGELFF
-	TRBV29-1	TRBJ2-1	CSVGGTGEDNEQFF
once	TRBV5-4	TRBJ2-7	CASSSGGGRASEQYF
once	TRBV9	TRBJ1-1	CASSLGRDTEAFF
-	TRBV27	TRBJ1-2	CASRGWDSTNYGYTF
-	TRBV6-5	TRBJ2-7	CASETGGAGSYEQYF
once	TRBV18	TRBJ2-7	CASSPPGVGEQYF
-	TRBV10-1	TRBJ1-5	CASGDREPQHF
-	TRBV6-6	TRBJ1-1	CASSEGELNTEAFF
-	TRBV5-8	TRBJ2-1	CASSPYKGALHNEQFF
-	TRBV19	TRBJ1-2	CASTQGSDGYTF
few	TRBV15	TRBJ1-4	CATSTRDRGYEKLFF
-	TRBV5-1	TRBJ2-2	CASSPSSGGTGELFF
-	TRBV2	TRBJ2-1	CASTKTGQYNEQFF
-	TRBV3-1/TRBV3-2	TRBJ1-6	CASSVSGNLGSPLHF
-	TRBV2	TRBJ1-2	CASSEWQVYGYTF